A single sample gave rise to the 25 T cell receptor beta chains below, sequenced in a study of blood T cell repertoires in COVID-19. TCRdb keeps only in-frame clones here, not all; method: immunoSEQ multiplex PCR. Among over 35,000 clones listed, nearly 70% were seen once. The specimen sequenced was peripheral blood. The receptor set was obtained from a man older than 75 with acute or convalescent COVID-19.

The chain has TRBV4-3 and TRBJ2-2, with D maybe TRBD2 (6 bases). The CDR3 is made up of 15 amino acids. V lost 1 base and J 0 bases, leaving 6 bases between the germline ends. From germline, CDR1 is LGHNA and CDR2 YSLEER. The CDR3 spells CASSQGGTNTGELFF. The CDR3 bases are TGCGCCAGCAGCCAAGGCGGGACGAACACCGGGGAGCTGTTTTTT.

CDR3 coding DNA: TGTGCCAGCATTACAGGGGGCCACTATGGCTACACCTTC. Its translation is CASITGGHYGYTF. This rearrangement joins TRBV6-5 to TRBJ1-2, with TRBD1 matching over 9 bases. The CDR3 contains 13 residues. Germline V lookup: CDR1 MNHEY, CDR2 SVGAGI. With 7 bases clipped from V and 3 bases from J, the junction kept 3 bases outside the gene matches.

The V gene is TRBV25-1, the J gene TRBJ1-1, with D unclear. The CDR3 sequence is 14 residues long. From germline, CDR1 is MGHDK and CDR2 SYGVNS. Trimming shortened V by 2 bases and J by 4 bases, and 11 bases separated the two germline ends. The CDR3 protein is CASSEAGSITEAFF. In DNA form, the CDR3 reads TGTGCCAGCAGTGAAGCGGGGAGCATCACTGAAGCTTTCTTT.

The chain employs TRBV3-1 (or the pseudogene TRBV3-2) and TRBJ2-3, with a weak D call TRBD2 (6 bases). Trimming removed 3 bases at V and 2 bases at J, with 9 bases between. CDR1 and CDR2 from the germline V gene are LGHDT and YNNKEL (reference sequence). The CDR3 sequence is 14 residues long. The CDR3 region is CASSQTRNTDTQYF. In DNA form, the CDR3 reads TGTGCCAGCAGCCAGACTAGGAACACAGATACGCAGTATTTT.

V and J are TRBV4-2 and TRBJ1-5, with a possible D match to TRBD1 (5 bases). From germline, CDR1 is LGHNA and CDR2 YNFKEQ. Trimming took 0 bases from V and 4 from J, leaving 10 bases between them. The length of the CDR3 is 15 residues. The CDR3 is CASSQEQVQNQPQHF. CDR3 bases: TGTGCCAGCAGCCAAGAACAGGTCCAGAATCAGCCCCAGCATTTT.

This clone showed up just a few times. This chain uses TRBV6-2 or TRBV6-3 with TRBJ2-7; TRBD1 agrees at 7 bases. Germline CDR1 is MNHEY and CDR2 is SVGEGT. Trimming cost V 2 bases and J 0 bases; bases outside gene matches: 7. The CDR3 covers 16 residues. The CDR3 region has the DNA TGTGCCAGCAGTTACATTTCGGCAGGGGGCTCCTACGAGCAGTACTTC. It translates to CASSYISAGGSYEQYF.

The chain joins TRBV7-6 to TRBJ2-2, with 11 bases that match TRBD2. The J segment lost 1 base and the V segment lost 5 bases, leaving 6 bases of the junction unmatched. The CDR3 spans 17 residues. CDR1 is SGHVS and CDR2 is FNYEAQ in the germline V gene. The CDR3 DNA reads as TGTGCCAGCAGCAGCGAGGGACTAGCGGTGAACACCGGGGAGCTGTTTTTT. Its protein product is CASSSEGLAVNTGELFF.

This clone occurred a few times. CDR3 loop: CAGRLENEQFF. The DNA of the CDR3 is TGTGCCGGAAGACTAGAAAATGAGCAGTTCTTC. V gene TRBV30 combines with J gene TRBJ2-1; a weak D match, TRBD2 (6 bases). V dropped 8 bases and J dropped 7 bases, with 12 bases sitting between them. Germline-derived CDR1 and CDR2 are GTSNPN and SVGIG (reference sequence). The CDR3 is 11 residues long.

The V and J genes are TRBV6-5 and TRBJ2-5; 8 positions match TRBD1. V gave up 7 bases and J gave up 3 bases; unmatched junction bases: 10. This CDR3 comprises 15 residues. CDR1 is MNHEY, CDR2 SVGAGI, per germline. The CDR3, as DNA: TGTGCCAGCAAACAAGCAGGGGGCGGAAAAGAGACCCAGTACTTC. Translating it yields CASKQAGGGKETQYF.

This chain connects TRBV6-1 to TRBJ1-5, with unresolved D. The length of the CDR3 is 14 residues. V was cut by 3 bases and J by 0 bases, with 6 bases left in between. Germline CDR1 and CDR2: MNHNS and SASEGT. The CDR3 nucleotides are TGTGCCAGCAGTGAGGGCAGTAGCAATCAGCCCCAGCATTTT. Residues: CASSEGSSNQPQHF.

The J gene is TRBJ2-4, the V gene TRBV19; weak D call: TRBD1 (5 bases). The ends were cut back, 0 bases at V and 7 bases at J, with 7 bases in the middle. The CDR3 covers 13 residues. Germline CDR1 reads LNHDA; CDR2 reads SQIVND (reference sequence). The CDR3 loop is CASSIDSGNIQYF. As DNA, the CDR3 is TGTGCCAGTAGTATAGATTCAGGGAACATTCAGTACTTC.

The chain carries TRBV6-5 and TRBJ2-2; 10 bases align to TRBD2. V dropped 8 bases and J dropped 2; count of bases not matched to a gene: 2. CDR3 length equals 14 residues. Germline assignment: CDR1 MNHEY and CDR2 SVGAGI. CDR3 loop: CASRTSGNTGELFF. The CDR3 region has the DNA TGTGCCAGCCGGACTAGCGGCAACACCGGGGAGCTGTTTTTT.

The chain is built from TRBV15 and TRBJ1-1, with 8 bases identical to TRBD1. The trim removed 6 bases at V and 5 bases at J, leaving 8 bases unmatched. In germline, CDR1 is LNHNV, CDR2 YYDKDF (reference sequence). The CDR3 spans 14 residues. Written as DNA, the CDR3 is TGTGCCACCAGTCACGGACAGGGAGGGACTGAAGCTTTCTTT. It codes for CATSHGQGGTEAFF.

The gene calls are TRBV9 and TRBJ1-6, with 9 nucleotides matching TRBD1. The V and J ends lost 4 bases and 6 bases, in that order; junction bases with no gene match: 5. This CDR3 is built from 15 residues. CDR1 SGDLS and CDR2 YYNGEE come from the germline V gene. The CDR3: CASSPRTGVNSPLHF. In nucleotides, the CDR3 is TGTGCCAGCAGCCCGAGGACAGGGGTTAATTCACCCCTCCACTTT.

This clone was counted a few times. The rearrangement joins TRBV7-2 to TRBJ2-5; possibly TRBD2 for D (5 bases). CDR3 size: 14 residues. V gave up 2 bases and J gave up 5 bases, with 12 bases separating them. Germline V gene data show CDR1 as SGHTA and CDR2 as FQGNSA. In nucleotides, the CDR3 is TGTGCCAGCAGCTTACAGTTTAGCGATGAGACCCAGTACTTC. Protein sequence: CASSLQFSDETQYF.

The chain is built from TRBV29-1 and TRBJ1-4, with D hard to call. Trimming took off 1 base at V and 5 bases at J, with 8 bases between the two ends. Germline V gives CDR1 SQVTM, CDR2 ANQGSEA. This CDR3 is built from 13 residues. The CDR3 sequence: CSVEAGGNEKLFF. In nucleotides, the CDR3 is TGCAGCGTTGAAGCAGGAGGGAATGAAAAACTGTTTTTT.

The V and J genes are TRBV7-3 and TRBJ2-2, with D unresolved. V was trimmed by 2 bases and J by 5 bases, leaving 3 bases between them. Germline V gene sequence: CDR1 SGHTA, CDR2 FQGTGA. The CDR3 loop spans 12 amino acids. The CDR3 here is CASSLLTGELFF. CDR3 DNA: TGTGCCAGCAGCTTACTGACCGGGGAGCTGTTTTTT.

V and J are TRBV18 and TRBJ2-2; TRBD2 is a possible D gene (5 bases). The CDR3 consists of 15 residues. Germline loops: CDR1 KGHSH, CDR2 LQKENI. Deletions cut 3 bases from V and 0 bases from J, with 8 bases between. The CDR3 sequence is CASSPSAANTGELFF. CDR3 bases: TGTGCCAGCTCACCTTCAGCGGCGAACACCGGGGAGCTGTTTTTT.

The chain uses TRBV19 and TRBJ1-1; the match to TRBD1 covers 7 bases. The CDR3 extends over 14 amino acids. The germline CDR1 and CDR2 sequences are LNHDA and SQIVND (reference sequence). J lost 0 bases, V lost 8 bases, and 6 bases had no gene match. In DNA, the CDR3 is TGTGCCAGTGACGAACAGGGGTTGAACACTGAAGCTTTCTTT. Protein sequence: CASDEQGLNTEAFF.

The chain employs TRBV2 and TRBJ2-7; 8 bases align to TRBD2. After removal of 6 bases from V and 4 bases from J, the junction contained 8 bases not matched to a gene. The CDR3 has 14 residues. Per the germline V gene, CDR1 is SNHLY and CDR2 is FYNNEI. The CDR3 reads CASRGGSGSYEQYF. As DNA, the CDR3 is TGTGCCAGCAGGGGGGGGAGCGGGAGTTACGAGCAGTACTTC.

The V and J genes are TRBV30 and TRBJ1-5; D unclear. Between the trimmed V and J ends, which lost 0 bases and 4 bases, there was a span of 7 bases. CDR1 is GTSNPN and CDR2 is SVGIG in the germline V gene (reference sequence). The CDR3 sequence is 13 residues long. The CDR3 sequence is CAWSVLPNQPQHF. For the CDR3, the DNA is TGTGCCTGGAGTGTACTCCCTAATCAGCCCCAGCATTTT.

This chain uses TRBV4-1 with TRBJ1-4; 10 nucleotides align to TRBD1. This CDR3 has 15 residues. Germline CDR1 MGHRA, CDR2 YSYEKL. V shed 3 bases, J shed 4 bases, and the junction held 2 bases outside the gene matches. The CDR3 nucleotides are TGCGCCAGCAGCCAGGACAGGGGGTATAATGAAAAACTGTTTTTT. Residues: CASSQDRGYNEKLFF.

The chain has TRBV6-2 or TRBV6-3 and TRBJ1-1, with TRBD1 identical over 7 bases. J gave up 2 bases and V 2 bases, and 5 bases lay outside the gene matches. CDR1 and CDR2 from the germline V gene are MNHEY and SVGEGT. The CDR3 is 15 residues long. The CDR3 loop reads CASSYAAGGNTEAFF. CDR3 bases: TGTGCCAGCAGTTACGCTGCAGGGGGAAACACTGAAGCTTTCTTT.

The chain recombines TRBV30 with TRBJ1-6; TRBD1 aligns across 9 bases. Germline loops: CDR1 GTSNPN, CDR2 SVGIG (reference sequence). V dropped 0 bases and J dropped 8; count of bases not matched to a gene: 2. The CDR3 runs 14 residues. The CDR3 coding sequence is TGTGCCTGGAGTGTAGGGACAGGGCATTCACCCCTCCACTTT. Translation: CAWSVGTGHSPLHF.

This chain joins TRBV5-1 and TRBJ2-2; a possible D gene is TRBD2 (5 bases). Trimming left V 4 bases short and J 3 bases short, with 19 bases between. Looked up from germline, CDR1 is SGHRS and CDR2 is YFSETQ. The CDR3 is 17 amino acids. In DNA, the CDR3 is TGCGCCAGCAGCCCATACCAAACATGGGGAGACACCGGGGAGCTGTTTTTT. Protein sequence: CASSPYQTWGDTGELFF. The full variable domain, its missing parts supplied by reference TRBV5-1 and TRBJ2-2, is KAGVTQTPRYLIKTRGQQVTLSCSPISGHRSVSWYQQTPGQGLQFLFEYFSETQRNKGNFPGRFSGRQFSNSRSEMNVSTLELGDSALYLCASSPYQTWGDTGELFFGEGSRLTVL.